These T cell receptor beta chains were read from a single sample in a study of T cell responses to AZD1222 COVID-19 vaccine. Assay: immunoSEQ multiplex PCR; the TCRdb copy retains only in-frame clones and omits some. Found here are some 140,000 clones, roughly 89% of them singletons; the top ten hold about 5.9%. The input for sequencing was peripheral blood, taken on day 0 of AZD1222 vaccination. The receptors shown here come from an adult in good health. Both conserved end residues are part of each CDR3.

TRBV21-1,CASSKAGHPNSPLHF
TRBV27,CASSLSPGLKPHEQYF
TRBV5-1,CASSLGLAGETQYF
TRBV18,CASSLLQGADGYTF
TRBV4-1,CASSQEPGLGYGYTF
TRBV11-3,CASSQGQKETQYF
TRBV6-5,CASRRNQGGSPLHF
TRBV28,CASSLGGGGTEAFF
TRBV30,CAWSDTDQPQHF
TRBV10-3,CAISEGGAVLKNIQYF
TRBV30,CAWSVVEELNTEAFF
TRBV24-1,CATRGRRETQYF
TRBV28,CASSLLAVSYEQYF